The present T cell receptor beta chain was sequenced within a study of T-cell reconstitution after alpha-beta-depleted transplantation in children (dated by TCRdb to the mid-2010s). In the study overall: T-cell immune reconstitution after TCRalphabeta/CD19-depleted allogeneic hematopoietic cell transplantation in children was quantitatively tracked in the study by means of TCR repertoire profiling. Findings and caveats that apply to the study as a whole: The apparently early alphabetaT-cell count recovery about two months after transplant was reportedly dependent on only several hundred rapidly expanded clones derived from non-depleted graft cells. Over the following months the frequencies of hyperexpanded clones went down, and after one year T-cell counts and TCRbeta diversity were mostly credited to newly produced T cells. The high TCRbeta diversity at day 60 in some patients was ascribed to recipient T cells and intrathymic progenitors that had survived conditioning.

The receptor library was made with PCR. Sequencing used an Illumina HiSeq 2500. Molecular barcoding was employed in the preparation of TCR libraries, with unique molecular identifiers being used to normalize TCRbeta repertoire quantification. TCRdb reanalyzed the raw reads on its own, using fastp at Q25 for trimming and MiXCR for clone calling, and kept in-frame beta chains. Rows are combined by CDR3 protein, so each entry shows the most common genes and DNA. This sample is represented by over 80,000 distinct CDR3 sequences; under 25% of them were singletons. The biggest ten clones account for about a fifth of the sample. The CDR3 contains 16 residues, cysteine and phenylalanine counted. The only DNA kept is the CDR3, 48 bases in frame from the first base. CDR1 is given as LGHNA and CDR2 as YNFKEQ, both from the germline V gene. The junction shows trimming of 0 bases on V and 1 base on J, plus 11 bases between the germline ends.

Per the publication, the treatment or condition label means: allogeneic hematopoietic cell transplantation with graft depleted of TCRalphabeta T cells and CD19 B cells. Transplant recipients were children who received TCRalphabeta/CD19-depleted allogeneic hematopoietic cell grafts. Details on this clonotype: No antigen is known for it. Base qualities are not provided; no much larger clone lies one nucleotide away.

Rearrangement joined TRBV4-2 to TRBJ2-3, with the D segment possibly TRBD1 or TRBD2, each aligning over 6 bases. The TCR originated in a boy aged 2 to 10 with acute lymphoblastic leukemia, due to receive a stem cell transplant. The input for sequencing was PBMCs, taken before TCRalphabeta/CD19-depleted stem cell transplant. The sequenced DNA is TGTGCCAGCAGCCAAGAGTTCGGGGGCGGCACAGATACGCAGTATTTT. Its amino acids are CASSQEFGGGTDTQYF.